The present TCR beta chain was sequenced within a study of T cell changes during pregnancy in multiple sclerosis. Assay used: immunoSEQ multiplex PCR; TCRdb lists only in-frame clones, some missing. The sample has tens of thousands of clones, about 89% seen once. The CDR3 is made up of 16 amino acids. Trimming left V 0 bases short and J 0 bases short, with 10 bases between. Germline assignment: CDR1 SGHTS and CDR2 YDEGEE. The rearrangement joins TRBV5-8 to TRBJ1-3, with a tentative D call TRBD1 (5 bases). This receptor was obtained from a female donor in good health, enrolled as a control in a pregnancy study. This sample comprised CD4+ T cells from peripheral blood mononuclear cells, obtained in the first trimester of pregnancy. In DNA, the CDR3 is TGTGCCAGCAGCTTGGACAGGCCGTTCTCTGGAAACACCATATATTTT. This translates into CASSLDRPFSGNTIYF.